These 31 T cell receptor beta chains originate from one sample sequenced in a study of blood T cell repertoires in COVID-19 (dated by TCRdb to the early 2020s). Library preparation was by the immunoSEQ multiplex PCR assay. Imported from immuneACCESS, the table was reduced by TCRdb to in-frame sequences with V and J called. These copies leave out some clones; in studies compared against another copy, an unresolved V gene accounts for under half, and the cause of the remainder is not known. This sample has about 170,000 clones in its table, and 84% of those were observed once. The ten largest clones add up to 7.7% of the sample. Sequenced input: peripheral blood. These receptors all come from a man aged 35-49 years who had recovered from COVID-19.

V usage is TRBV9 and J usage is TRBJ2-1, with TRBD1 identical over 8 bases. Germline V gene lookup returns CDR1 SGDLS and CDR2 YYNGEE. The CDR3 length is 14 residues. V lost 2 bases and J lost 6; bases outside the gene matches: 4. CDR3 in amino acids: CASSVGQGFNEQFF. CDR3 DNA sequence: TGTGCCAGCAGCGTTGGACAGGGCTTCAATGAGCAGTTCTTC.

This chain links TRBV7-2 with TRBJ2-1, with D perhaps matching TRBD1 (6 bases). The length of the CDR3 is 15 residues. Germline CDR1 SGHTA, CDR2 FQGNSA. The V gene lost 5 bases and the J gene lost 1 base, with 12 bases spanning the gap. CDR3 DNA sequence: TGTGCCAGCAGCCCGACAGGCCTTTCCTACAATGAGCAGTTCTTC. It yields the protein CASSPTGLSYNEQFF. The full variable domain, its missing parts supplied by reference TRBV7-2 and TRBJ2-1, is GAGVSQSPSNKVTEKGKDVELRCDPISGHTALYWYRQSLGQGLEFLIYFQGNSAPDKSGLPSDRFSAERTGGSVSTLTIQRTQQEDSAVYLCASSPTGLSYNEQFFGPGTRLTVL.

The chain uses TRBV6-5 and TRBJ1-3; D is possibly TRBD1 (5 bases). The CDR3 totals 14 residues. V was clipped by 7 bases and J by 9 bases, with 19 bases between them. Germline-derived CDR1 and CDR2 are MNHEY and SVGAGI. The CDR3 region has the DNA TGTGCCAGCACGCAGGGATTTAAAGTGAGCACCATATATTTT. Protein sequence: CASTQGFKVSTIYF.

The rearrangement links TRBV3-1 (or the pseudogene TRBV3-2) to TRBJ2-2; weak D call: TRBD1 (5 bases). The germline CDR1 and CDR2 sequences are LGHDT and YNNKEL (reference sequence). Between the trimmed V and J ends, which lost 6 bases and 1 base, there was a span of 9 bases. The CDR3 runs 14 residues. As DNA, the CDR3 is TGTGCCAGCAGGCTTCAGGGGAACACCGGGGAGCTGTTTTTT. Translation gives CASRLQGNTGELFF.

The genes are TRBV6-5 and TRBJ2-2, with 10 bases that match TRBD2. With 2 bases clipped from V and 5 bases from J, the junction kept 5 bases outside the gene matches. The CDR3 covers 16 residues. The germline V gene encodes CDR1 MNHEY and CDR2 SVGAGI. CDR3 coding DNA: TGTGCCAGCAGTTACCTCAGCGGGAGGGCAACCGGGGAGCTGTTTTTT. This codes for CASSYLSGRATGELFF.

This chain's CDR3 is CASSAPGTKTQYF. CDR3 coding DNA: TGTGCCAGCAGTGCTCCAGGGACAAAGACCCAGTACTTC. V is TRBV25-1 and J is TRBJ2-5; tentatively, D is TRBD1 (6 bases). The germline V gene encodes CDR1 MGHDK and CDR2 SYGVNS. The V end was cut by 4 bases, the J end by 6 bases, with 12 bases between. The CDR3 consists of 13 residues.

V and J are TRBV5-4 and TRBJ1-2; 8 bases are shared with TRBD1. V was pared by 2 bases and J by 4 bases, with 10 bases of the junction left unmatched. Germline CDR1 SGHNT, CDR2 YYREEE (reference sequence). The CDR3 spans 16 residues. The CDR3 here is CASSLRTGGVGYGYTF. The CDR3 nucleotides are TGTGCCAGCAGCTTACGCACAGGGGGGGTAGGCTATGGCTACACCTTC.

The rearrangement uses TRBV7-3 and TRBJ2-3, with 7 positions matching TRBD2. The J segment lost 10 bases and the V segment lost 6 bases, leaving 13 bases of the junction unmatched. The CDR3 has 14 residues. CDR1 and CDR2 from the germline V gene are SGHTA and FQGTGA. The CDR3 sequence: CASSSTLSGTPQYF. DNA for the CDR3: TGTGCCAGCAGTTCCACCCTCAGCGGGACCCCGCAGTATTTT.

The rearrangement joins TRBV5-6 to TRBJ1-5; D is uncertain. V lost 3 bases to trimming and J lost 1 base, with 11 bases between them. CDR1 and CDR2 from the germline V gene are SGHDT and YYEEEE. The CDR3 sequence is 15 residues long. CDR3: CASSSGKGSNQPQHF. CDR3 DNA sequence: TGTGCCAGCAGCTCCGGGAAGGGAAGCAATCAGCCCCAGCATTTT.

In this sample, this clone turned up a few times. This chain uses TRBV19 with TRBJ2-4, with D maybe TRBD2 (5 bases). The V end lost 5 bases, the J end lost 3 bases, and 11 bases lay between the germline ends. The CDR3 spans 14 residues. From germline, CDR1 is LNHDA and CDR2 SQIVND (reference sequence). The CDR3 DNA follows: TGTGCCAGTAGTGTGACTGGAGGCAAAAACATTCAGTACTTC. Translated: CASSVTGGKNIQYF.

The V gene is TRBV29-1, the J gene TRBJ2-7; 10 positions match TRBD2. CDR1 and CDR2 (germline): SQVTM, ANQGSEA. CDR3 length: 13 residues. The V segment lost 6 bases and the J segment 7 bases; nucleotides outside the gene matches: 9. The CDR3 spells CSVTGTSEAEQYF. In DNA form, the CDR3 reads TGCAGCGTGACCGGGACTAGCGAGGCTGAGCAGTACTTC.

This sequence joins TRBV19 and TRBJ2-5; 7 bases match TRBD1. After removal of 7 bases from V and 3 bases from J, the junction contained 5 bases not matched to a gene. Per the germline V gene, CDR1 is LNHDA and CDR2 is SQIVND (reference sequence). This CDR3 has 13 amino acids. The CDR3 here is CASTDRVEETQYF. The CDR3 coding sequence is TGTGCCAGTACTGACAGGGTCGAAGAGACCCAGTACTTC.

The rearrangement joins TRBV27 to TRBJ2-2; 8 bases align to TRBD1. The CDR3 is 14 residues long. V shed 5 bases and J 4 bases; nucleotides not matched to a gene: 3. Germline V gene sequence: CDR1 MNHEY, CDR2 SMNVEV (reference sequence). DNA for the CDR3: TGTGCCAGCAGTGAGGGACAGGTCACCGGGGAGCTGTTTTTT. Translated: CASSEGQVTGELFF.

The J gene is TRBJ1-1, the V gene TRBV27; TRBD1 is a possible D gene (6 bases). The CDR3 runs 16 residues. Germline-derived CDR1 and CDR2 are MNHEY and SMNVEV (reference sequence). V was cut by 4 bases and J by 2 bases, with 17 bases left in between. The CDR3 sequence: CASSYTYRAVNTEAFF. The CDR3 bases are TGTGCCAGCAGTTACACCTACAGGGCGGTCAACACTGAAGCTTTCTTT.

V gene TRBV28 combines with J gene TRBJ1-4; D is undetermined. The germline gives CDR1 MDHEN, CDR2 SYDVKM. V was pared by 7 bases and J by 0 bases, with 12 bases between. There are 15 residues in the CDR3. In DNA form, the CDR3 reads TGTGCCAGCACCCCTGGGCCCGCAACTAATGAAAAACTGTTTTTT. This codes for CASTPGPATNEKLFF. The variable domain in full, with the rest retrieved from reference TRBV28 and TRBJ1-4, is DVKVTQSSRYLVKRTGEKVFLECVQDMDHENMFWYRQDPGLGLRLIYFSYDVKMKEKGDIPEGYSVSREKKERFSLILESASTNQTSMYLCASTPGPATNEKLFFGSGTQLSVL.

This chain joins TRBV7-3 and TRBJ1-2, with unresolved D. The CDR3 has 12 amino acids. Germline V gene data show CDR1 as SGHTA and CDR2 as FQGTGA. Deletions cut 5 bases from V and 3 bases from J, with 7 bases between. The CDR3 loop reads CASSGDYYGYTF. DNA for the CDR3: TGTGCCAGCAGCGGAGACTACTATGGCTACACCTTC.

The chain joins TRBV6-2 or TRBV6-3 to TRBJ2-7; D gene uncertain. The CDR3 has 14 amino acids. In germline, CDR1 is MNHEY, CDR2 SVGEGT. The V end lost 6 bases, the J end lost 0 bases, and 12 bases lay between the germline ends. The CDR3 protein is CASSLLQSSYEQYF. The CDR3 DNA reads TGTGCCAGCAGCCTCCTACAGAGCTCCTACGAGCAGTACTTC.

The CDR3 here is CATQGWGADTQYF. DNA of the CDR3: TGTGCCACTCAGGGCTGGGGTGCGGATACGCAGTATTTT. The chain has TRBV5-4 and TRBJ2-3, with a tentative D call TRBD1 (5 bases). Deletions cut 9 bases from V and 6 bases from J, with 17 bases between. The V gene's germline CDR1 is SGHNT and CDR2 YYREEE (reference sequence). This CDR3 spans 13 amino acids.

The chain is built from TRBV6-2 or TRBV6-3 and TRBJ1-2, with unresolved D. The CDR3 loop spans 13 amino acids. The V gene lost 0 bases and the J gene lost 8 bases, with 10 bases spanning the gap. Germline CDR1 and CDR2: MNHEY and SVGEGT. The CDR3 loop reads CASSYSGGGGYTF. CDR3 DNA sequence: TGTGCCAGCAGTTACTCAGGAGGAGGGGGCTACACCTTC.

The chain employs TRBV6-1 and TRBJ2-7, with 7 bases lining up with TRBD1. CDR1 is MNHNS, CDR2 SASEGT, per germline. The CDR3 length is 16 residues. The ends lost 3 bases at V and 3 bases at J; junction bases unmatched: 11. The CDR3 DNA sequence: TGTGCCAGCAGTGAGTGGGGTTGGGGACAGAACTACGAGCAGTACTTC. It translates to CASSEWGWGQNYEQYF.

This chain's CDR3 is CATSGYPRGLGQETQYF. The CDR3 DNA sequence: TGTGCCACCAGTGGTTACCCCAGGGGACTAGGGCAAGAGACCCAGTACTTC. J is TRBJ2-5 and V is TRBV24-1, with 8 bases fitting TRBD2. The V and J ends lost 5 bases and 2 bases, in that order; junction bases with no gene match: 12. The length of the CDR3 is 17 residues. Germline V gives CDR1 KGHDR, CDR2 SFDVKD.

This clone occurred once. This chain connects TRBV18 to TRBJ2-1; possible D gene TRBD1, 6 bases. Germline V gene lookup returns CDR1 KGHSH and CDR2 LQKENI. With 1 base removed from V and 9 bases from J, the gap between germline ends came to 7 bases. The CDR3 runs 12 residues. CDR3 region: CASSPQTGEQFF. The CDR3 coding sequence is TGTGCCAGCTCACCACAGACAGGTGAGCAGTTCTTC.

The CDR3 nucleotides read TGTGCCAGTAGTATCCAGGGGGCCCAGCCCCAGCATTTT. It codes for CASSIQGAQPQHF. This chain links TRBV19 with TRBJ1-5, with 8 bases that match TRBD1. The CDR3 loop spans 13 amino acids. Per the germline V gene, CDR1 is LNHDA and CDR2 is SQIVND (reference sequence). Trimming removed 3 bases from V and 7 bases from J; junction bases left unmatched: 2.

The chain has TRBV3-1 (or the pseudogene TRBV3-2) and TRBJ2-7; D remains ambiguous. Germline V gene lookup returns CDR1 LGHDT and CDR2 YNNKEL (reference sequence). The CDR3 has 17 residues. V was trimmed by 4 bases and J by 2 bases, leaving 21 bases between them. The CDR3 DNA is TGTGCCAGCAGCCCATACGAGTATGAGGATGCCCCCTACGAGCAGTACTTC. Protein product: CASSPYEYEDAPYEQYF.

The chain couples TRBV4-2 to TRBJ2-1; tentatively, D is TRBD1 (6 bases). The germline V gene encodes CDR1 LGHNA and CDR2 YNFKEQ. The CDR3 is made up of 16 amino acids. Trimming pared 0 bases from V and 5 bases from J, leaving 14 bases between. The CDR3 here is CASSQDFETGNNEQFF. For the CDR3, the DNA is TGTGCCAGCAGCCAAGATTTCGAAACAGGGAACAATGAGCAGTTCTTC.

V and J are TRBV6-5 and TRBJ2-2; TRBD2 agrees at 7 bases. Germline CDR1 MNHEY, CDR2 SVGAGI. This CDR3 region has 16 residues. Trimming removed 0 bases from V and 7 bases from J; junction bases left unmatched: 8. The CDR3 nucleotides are TGTGCCAGCAGTTACTCTTTCGCCTCGGGGGGCGGGGAGCTGTTTTTT. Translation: CASSYSFASGGGELFF.

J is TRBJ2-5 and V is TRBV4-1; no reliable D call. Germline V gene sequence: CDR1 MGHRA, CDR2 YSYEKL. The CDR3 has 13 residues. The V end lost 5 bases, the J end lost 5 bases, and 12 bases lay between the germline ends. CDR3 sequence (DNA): TGCGCCAGCAGCTTCGGTATTCGGGAGACCCAGTACTTC. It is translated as CASSFGIRETQYF.

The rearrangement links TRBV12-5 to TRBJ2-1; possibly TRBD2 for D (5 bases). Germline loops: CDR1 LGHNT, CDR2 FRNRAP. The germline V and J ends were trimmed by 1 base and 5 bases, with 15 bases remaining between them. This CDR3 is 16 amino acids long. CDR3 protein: CASGLALLGGDNEQFF. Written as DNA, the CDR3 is TGTGCTAGTGGTTTGGCACTACTAGGAGGAGACAATGAGCAGTTCTTC.

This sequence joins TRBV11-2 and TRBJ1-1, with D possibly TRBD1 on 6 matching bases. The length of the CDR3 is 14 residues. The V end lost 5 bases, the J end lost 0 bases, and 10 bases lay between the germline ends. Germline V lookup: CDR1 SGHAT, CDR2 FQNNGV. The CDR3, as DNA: TGTGCCAGCAGCGCCAGGGGCATGAACACTGAAGCTTTCTTT. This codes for CASSARGMNTEAFF.

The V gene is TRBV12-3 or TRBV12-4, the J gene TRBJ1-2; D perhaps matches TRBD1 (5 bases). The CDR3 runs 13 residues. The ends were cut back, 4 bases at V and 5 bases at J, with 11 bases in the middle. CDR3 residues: CASSSGLLYGYTF. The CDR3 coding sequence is TGTGCCAGCAGTTCAGGGCTCTTGTATGGCTACACCTTC.

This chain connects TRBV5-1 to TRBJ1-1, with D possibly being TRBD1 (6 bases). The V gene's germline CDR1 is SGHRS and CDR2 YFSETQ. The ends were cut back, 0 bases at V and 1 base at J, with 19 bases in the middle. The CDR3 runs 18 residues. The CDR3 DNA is TGCGCCAGCAGCTTGGGAGGGGGGGCTGGAGTATCGAACACTGAAGCTTTCTTT. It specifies CASSLGGGAGVSNTEAFF.